Listed below are T cell receptor beta chains from one sample, sequenced in a study of control samples from healthy donors and cancer patients. Generated by immunoSEQ multiplex PCR, the TCRdb table keeps only in-frame clones and is missing some. The table shows about 120,000 clones, with around 87% occurring only once. Sample: blood. The origin of the receptors is a man aged 55 to 69 in good health. CDR3s include the opening cysteine and the closing phenylalanine or tryptophan. D genes are given only for firm matches. Clone sizes are given selectively: once, few, many, or a class where the clone is expanded.

TRBV6-5	-	TRBD1	TRBJ1-1	TGTGCCAGCAGACTGGGGGGGACAGTGAACACTGAAGCTTTCTTT	CASRLGGTVNTEAFF
TRBV18	-	-	TRBJ1-3	TGTGCCAGCTCACCAAGGGAGCCCGGAAACACCATATATTTT	CASSPREPGNTIYF
TRBV28	-	-	TRBJ1-5	TGTGCCAGCAGTTTATTAGGGATTCAGCCCCAGCATTTT	CASSLLGIQPQHF
TRBV7-9	-	TRBD1	TRBJ1-4	TGTGCCAGCAGCTCGACAGGGTGGACTAATGAAAAACTGTTTTTT	CASSSTGWTNEKLFF
TRBV7-9	-	-	TRBJ2-3	TGTGCCAGCAGCCCATTAAGGGGTTCGGGCACAGATACGCAGTATTTT	CASSPLRGSGTDTQYF
TRBV18	-	-	TRBJ2-5	TGTGCCAGCTCACCAGGGTTGGTCGAGACCCAGTACTTC	CASSPGLVETQYF
TRBV30	-	-	TRBJ1-6	TGTGCCTGGAGGAGGGCCTCGTTTAATTCACCCCTCCACTTT	CAWRRASFNSPLHF
TRBV19	-	-	TRBJ2-3	TGTGCCAGTAGTACTCGCGGGGGCATAGATACGCAGTATTTT	CASSTRGGIDTQYF
TRBV9	-	-	TRBJ1-4	TGTGCCAGCTCGAAAGGTTTTACGGAAAAACTGTTTTTT	CASSKGFTEKLFF
TRBV11-2	once	TRBD1	TRBJ2-7	TGTGCCAGCAGCTCAGTAACAGGGGACGCGTACGAGCAGTACTTC	CASSSVTGDAYEQYF
TRBV2	-	-	TRBJ1-4	TGTGCCAGCAGCAGGCGGGGGCTGGGTAATGAAAAACTGTTTTTT	CASSRRGLGNEKLFF
TRBV18	-	-	TRBJ1-5	TGTGCCAGCTCACCGACAGGAGCCAATCAGCCCCAGCATTTT	CASSPTGANQPQHF
TRBV5-5	-	-	TRBJ2-7	TGTGCCAGCAGCTTGATTGGACACCTTTCTCTGTACTTC	CASSLIGHLSLYF
TRBV29-1	-	TRBD2	TRBJ2-5	TGCAGCGTGTTACTAGCGAACCAAGAGACCCAGTACTTC	CSVLLANQETQYF
TRBV7-2	-	TRBD2	TRBJ2-1	TGTGCCAGCAGCCTCGGGGGGGTAGCGGGCAATGAGCAGTTCTTC	CASSLGGVAGNEQFF
TRBV28	-	-	TRBJ2-5	TGTGCCAGCAGTTTAGGGTACAGACAAGAGACCCAGTACTTC	CASSLGYRQETQYF
TRBV9	-	-	TRBJ1-1	TGTGCCAGCAGCGGAGGACAGTACACTGAAGCTTTCTTT	CASSGGQYTEAFF
TRBV4-3	-	TRBD2	TRBJ2-3	TGCGCCAGCAGCCAATCCTCCCTCAGCGGGGGGGCCCGGGATACGCAGTATTTT	CASSQSSLSGGARDTQYF
TRBV7-9	-	TRBD2	TRBJ2-3	TGTGCCAGCAGCCACGGACTAGCGGAAACAGATACGCAGTATTTT	CASSHGLAETDTQYF
TRBV11-2	-	-	TRBJ1-1	TGTGCCAGCAGCCATGACCCTCTGGGACCGCTGAACACTGAAGCTTTCTTT	CASSHDPLGPLNTEAFF
TRBV7-2	-	-	TRBJ2-3	TGTGCCAGCAGCTTAGTGGGGGGCTTAGACACAGATACGCAGTATTTT	CASSLVGGLDTDTQYF
TRBV4-1	-	-	TRBJ2-7	TGCGCCAGCAGCCAGCTAGCTCCCAACGAGCAGTACTTC	CASSQLAPNEQYF
TRBV24-1	-	TRBD1	TRBJ2-3	TGTGCCACCAGGCAGGGGGCAAGAGATACGCAGTATTTT	CATRQGARDTQYF
TRBV18	-	-	TRBJ1-1	TGTGCCAGCTCACCAGCGACAACTAACACTGAAGCTTTCTTT	CASSPATTNTEAFF